This T cell receptor (beta chain) was sequenced for a study of blood T cell repertoires in COVID-19. In the study overall: Donors in the United States, Italy and Spain gave samples during acute or convalescent COVID-19. The analysed material was cDNA or gDNA that came from T cells, B-cell-depleted T cells, or PBMCs.

The germline CDR1 and CDR2 sequences are ENHRY and SYGVKD. The CDR3 runs 14 residues. The germline V and J ends were trimmed by 8 bases and 0 bases, with 13 bases remaining between them. Per the original methods: Reference gene primer amplification in the assay estimated nucleated cell counts. This table comes from immunoSEQ multiplex PCR, and its TCRdb copy is limited to in-frame clones, with some not included. The V and J calls and clone size were taken over from that table, and D and trimming were inferred from the DNA. The table has around 76,000 clones, approximately 80% seen once. Input material: peripheral blood. This rearrangement joins TRBV10-3 to TRBJ1-1; D gene ambiguous. The TCR originated in an older woman with acute or convalescent COVID-19. The CDR3 region is CAIAVSGMNTEAFF. The CDR3 DNA reads as TGTGCCATCGCTGTGTCGGGGATGAACACTGAAGCTTTCTTT.